This T cell receptor (beta chain) was captured by sequencing in a study of T cell responses to AZD1222 COVID-19 vaccine. Regarding the study as a whole: White British donors predominated, females outnumbered males, and clonal diversity was possibly underestimated. The study reported that nearly half of spike-specific TCRs target unmutated variant regions.

The CDR3 runs 14 residues. Germline assignment: CDR1 KGHSH and CDR2 LQKENI. V was clipped by 3 bases and J by 5 bases; unmatched bases: 4. Only in-frame clones appear in the TCRdb table, and some are missing; sequencing was by immunoSEQ multiplex PCR. Of 200,000 or so clones in the sample, approximately 90% were seen once. On this clone itself: Its matching antigen is unknown.

The chain carries TRBV18 and TRBJ2-5; 9 bases match TRBD1. The receptor was isolated from an adult in good health. The sample in question was peripheral blood, obtained on day 0 of AZD1222 vaccination. CDR3 bases: TGTGCCAGCTCACCCACAGGGGGCGGTGAGACCCAGTACTTC. Translation: CASSPTGGGETQYF. Full variable domain (missing parts from reference TRBV18 and TRBJ2-5): NAGVMQNPRHLVRRRGQEARLRCSPMKGHSHVYWYRQLPEEGLKFMVYLQKENIIDESGMPKERFSAEFPKEGPSILRIQQVVRGDSAAYFCASSPTGGGETQYFGPGTRLLVL.